These 6 T cell receptor beta chains came from one sample sequenced in a study of blood T cell repertoires in COVID-19. Only in-frame clones appear in the TCRdb table, and some are missing; sequencing was by immunoSEQ multiplex PCR. The sample includes under 200,000 clones, 70% to 90% of them seen just once. Sequences were obtained from peripheral blood. The source is a woman aged 60-75 years with COVID-19, enrolled during active disease.

This chain joins TRBV30 and TRBJ1-1; 7 nucleotides line up with TRBD1. Germline CDR1 is GTSNPN and CDR2 is SVGIG (reference sequence). J was trimmed by 5 bases and V by 4 bases; bases with no gene match: 7. The CDR3 extends over 13 amino acids. The CDR3 nucleotides are TGTGCCTGGATAGGGGGCAGATGGACTGAAGCTTTCTTT. As protein: CAWIGGRWTEAFF.

In its sample, this clone was seen once. The chain has TRBV6-5 and TRBJ1-6; D is unresolved. Germline CDR1 is MNHEY and CDR2 is SVGAGI. The CDR3 is 14 amino acids. V gave up 6 bases and J gave up 7 bases, with 13 bases separating them. The CDR3: CASRIRTQNSPLHF. CDR3 bases: TGTGCCAGCAGAATCAGGACTCAGAATTCACCCCTCCACTTT.

The gene calls are TRBV29-1 and TRBJ1-1; 7 bases match TRBD1. With V trimmed by 7 bases and J by 5 bases, 10 bases remained unmatched. The CDR3 sequence is 13 residues long. The germline V gene encodes CDR1 SQVTM and CDR2 ANQGSEA. CDR3 nucleotides: TGCAGCGCCTCAAGACAGGGTCGGACTGAAGCTTTCTTT. It translates to CSASRQGRTEAFF.

The chain couples TRBV10-3 to TRBJ2-3; 7 bases are a match to TRBD2. Germline values: CDR1 ENHRY, CDR2 SYGVKD. The CDR3 covers 13 residues. J gave up 4 bases and V 6 bases, and 4 bases lay outside the gene matches. CDR3 nucleotide sequence: TGTGCCATCAGCCAGACTAGCCCAGATACGCAGTATTTT. Protein sequence: CAISQTSPDTQYF.

The V gene is TRBV30, the J gene TRBJ1-2, with TRBD1 identical over 7 bases. The germline V gene has CDR1 GTSNPN and CDR2 SVGIG (reference sequence). V dropped 5 bases and J dropped 8; count of bases not matched to a gene: 5. CDR3 length equals 11 residues. As DNA, the CDR3 is TGTGCCTGGCGACAGGGCCGAGGCTACACCTTC. Its translation is CAWRQGRGYTF.

The chain recombines TRBV7-2 with TRBJ2-1, with 7 bases matching TRBD2. With 1 base clipped from V and 3 bases from J, the junction kept 9 bases outside the gene matches. This CDR3 contains 17 residues. The V gene's germline CDR1 is SGHTA and CDR2 FQGNSA. This CDR3 reads CASSLVVMGEGYNEQFF. The CDR3 region has the DNA TGTGCCAGCAGCTTAGTAGTTATGGGGGAGGGCTACAATGAGCAGTTCTTC. The full variable domain, rest sourced from reference TRBV7-2 and TRBJ2-1, is GAGVSQSPSNKVTEKGKDVELRCDPISGHTALYWYRQSLGQGLEFLIYFQGNSAPDKSGLPSDRFSAERTGGSVSTLTIQRTQQEDSAVYLCASSLVVMGEGYNEQFFGPGTRLTVL.